Listed below are T cell receptor beta chains from one sample, sequenced in a study of OX40 agonist ivuxolimab in advanced cancers. Produced via immunoSEQ multiplex PCR; TCRdb's table is partial and in-frame only. The table shows tens of thousands of clones, with roughly 86% occurring only once. The source material was CD4+ or CD8+ T cells sorted from blood, sampled in a trial of the OX40 agonist ivuxolimab. The receptors here all came from an adult with an advanced solid tumor such as melanoma, head and neck, liver or kidney cancer. CDR3s include the opening cysteine and the closing phenylalanine or tryptophan. Clone size is stated in some rows and not others, as once, few, many or a class when expanded.

V gene,J gene,clone size,CDR3 protein
TRBV28,TRBJ1-5,.,CASSFLIGQPQHF
TRBV2,TRBJ1-1,.,CASSDISMGTEAFF
TRBV5-1,TRBJ2-3,.,CASQGRMSTDTQYF
TRBV6-1,TRBJ1-1,.,CASSEAVAGLVEAFF
TRBV5-1,.,.,CASSLGPPRSYEQYF
TRBV7-9,TRBJ2-2,.,CASSLEGTGELFF
TRBV6-1,TRBJ2-5,.,CASSDGLAGLQYF
TRBV7-9,TRBJ2-1,.,CASSFGARIYNEQFF
TRBV18,TRBJ2-5,once,CASSRDRETQYF
TRBV10-2,TRBJ2-2,.,CASSQTPNTGELFF
TRBV28,TRBJ2-1,once,CASSTPGLGARFF
TRBV6-1,TRBJ2-7,once,CASSQGTGGPEQYF
TRBV6-1,TRBJ2-1,.,CASSEEPRRFF
TRBV7-6,TRBJ2-1,.,CASSAGQGLPYNEQFF
TRBV28,TRBJ2-7,.,CASSLGGITISEQYF
TRBV2,TRBJ1-1,.,CASRGTEANTEAFF
TRBV5-1,TRBJ2-1,few,CASSLANWGGGEQFF
TRBV30,TRBJ1-5,few,CAWTPSGGNQPQHF
TRBV7-9,TRBJ2-7,.,CASSALGREQYF
TRBV19,TRBJ2-2,.,CATNGRITGELFF
TRBV11-2,TRBJ2-7,.,CASSFRSYEQYF
TRBV5-4,TRBJ2-1,.,CASSLKLAGANQFF
TRBV30,TRBJ1-2,.,CAWSGDRVDYGYTF
TRBV7-9,TRBJ1-2,few,CASSLVRDGYTF
TRBV7-2,TRBJ2-7,.,CASSLSSGAREQYF
TRBV5-6,TRBJ1-6,.,CASSLYLRRETESPLHF
TRBV12-2,TRBJ2-3,.,CASRLSREGTDTQYF
TRBV5-6,TRBJ1-5,once,CASSTGREWENQPQHF
TRBV28,TRBJ2-6,.,CASSLTGLPSGANVLTF
TRBV28,TRBJ1-1,.,CASSIRGVGAFNTEAFF
TRBV5-4,TRBJ2-1,.,CASSTLNRVFEQFF
TRBV6-1,TRBJ2-7,.,CASSVVTGFEQYF
TRBV7-8,TRBJ1-2,.,CASSLGFANPFYGYTF
TRBV10-3,TRBJ2-1,.,CASRLGAMVDEQFF
TRBV5-4,TRBJ1-1,few,CASSLDRGRVSYEAFF
TRBV4-1,TRBJ2-5,.,CASSQEGKQLETQYF
TRBV6-1,TRBJ2-7,once,CASRETGIYEQYF
TRBV6-1,TRBJ1-4,.,CASIMTGTNEKLFF
TRBV23-1,TRBJ2-1,.,CASRLADGTDNEQFF
TRBV6-5,TRBJ2-4,once,CATLAGGPKNIQYF
TRBV28,TRBJ2-4,.,CASLRGRGDIQYF
TRBV29-1,TRBJ2-3,.,CSVGSLAVTDTQYF
TRBV15,TRBJ1-1,.,CATSRGQGAGMNTEAFF
TRBV7-6,TRBJ2-1,.,CASSVTSGLYNEQFF